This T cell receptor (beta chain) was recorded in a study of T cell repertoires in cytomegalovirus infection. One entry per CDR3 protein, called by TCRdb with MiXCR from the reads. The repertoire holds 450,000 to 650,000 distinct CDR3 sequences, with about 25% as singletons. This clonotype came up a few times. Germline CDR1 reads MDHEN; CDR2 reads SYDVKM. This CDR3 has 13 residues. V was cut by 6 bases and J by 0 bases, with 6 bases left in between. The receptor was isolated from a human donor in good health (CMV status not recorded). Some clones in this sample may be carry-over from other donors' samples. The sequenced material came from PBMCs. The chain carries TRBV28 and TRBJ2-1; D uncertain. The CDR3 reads CASSHSSYNEQFF. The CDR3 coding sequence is TGTGCCAGCAGCCATAGCTCCTACAATGAGCAGTTCTTC.